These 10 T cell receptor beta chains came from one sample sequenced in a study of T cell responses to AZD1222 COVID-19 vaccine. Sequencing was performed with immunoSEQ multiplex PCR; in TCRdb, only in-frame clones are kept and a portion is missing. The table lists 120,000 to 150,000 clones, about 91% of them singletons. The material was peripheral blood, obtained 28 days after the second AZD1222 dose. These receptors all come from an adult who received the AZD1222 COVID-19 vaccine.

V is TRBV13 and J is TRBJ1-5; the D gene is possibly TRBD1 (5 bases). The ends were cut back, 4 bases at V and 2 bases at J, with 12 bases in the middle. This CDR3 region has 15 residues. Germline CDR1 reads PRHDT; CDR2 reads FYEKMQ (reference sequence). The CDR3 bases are TGTGCCAGCAGCTCCGGGACCCTGGGCAATCAGCCCCAGCATTTT. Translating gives CASSSGTLGNQPQHF.

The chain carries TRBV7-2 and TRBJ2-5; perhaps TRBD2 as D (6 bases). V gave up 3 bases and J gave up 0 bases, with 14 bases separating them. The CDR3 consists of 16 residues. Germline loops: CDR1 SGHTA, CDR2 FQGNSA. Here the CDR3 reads CASSFPRDSHQETQYF. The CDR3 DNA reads TGTGCCAGCAGCTTCCCCAGGGACTCCCACCAAGAGACCCAGTACTTC.

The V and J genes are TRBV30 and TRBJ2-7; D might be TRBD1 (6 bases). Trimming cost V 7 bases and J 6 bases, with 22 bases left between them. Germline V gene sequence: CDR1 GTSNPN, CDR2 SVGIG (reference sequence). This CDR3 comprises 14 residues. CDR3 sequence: CAFSWGQGSVEQYF. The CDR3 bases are TGTGCCTTTAGCTGGGGGCAGGGGAGTGTCGAGCAGTACTTC.

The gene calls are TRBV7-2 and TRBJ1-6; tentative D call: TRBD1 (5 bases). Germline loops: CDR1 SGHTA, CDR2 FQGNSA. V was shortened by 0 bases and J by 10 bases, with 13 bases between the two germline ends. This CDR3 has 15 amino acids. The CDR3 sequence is CASSLAQGGGSPLHF. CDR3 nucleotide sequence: TGTGCCAGCAGCTTAGCCCAGGGAGGTGGGTCACCCCTCCACTTT. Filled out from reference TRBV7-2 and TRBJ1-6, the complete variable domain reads GAGVSQSPSNKVTEKGKDVELRCDPISGHTALYWYRQSLGQGLEFLIYFQGNSAPDKSGLPSDRFSAERTGGSVSTLTIQRTQQEDSAVYLCASSLAQGGGSPLHFGNGTRLTVT.

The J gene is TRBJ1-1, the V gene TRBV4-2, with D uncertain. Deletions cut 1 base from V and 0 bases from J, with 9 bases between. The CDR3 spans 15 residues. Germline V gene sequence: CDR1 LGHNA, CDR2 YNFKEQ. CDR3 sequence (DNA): TGTGCCAGCAGCCAAGTTGGCCACTTGAACACTGAAGCTTTCTTT. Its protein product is CASSQVGHLNTEAFF.

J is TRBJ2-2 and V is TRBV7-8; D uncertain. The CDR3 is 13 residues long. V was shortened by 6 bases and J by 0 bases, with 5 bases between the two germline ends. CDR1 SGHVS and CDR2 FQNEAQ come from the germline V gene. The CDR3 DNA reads TGTGCCAGCAGTCGGACGAACACCGGGGAGCTGTTTTTT. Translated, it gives CASSRTNTGELFF.

Here the CDR3 DNA reads TGTGCCAGTAGTCGCGGACCCATCAACTCTGGAAACACCATATATTTT. As protein: CASSRGPINSGNTIYF. The rearrangement uses TRBV19 and TRBJ1-3; D remains unclear. The V gene lost 5 bases and the J gene lost 0 bases, with 14 bases spanning the gap. CDR1 and CDR2 from the germline V gene are LNHDA and SQIVND (reference sequence). CDR3 length: 16 residues.

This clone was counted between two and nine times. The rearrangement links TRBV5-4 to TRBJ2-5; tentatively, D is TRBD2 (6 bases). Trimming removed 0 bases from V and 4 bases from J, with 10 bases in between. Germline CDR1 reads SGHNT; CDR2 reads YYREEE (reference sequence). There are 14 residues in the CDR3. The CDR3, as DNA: TGTGCCAGCAGCTTGGTTATGGGGGGAGAGACCCAGTACTTC. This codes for CASSLVMGGETQYF.

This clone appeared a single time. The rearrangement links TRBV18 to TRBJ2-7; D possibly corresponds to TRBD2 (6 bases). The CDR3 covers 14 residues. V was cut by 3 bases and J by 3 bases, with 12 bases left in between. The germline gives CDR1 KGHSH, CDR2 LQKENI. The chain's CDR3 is CASSPASAIYEQYF. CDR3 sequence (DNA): TGTGCCAGCTCACCGGCTAGCGCGATCTACGAGCAGTACTTC.

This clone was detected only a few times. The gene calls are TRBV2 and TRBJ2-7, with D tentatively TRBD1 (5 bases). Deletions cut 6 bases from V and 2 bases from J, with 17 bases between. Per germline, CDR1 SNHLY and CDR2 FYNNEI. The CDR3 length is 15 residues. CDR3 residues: CASSTTGPPTYEQYF. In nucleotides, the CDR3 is TGTGCCAGCAGCACCACAGGCCCCCCAACCTACGAGCAGTACTTC.